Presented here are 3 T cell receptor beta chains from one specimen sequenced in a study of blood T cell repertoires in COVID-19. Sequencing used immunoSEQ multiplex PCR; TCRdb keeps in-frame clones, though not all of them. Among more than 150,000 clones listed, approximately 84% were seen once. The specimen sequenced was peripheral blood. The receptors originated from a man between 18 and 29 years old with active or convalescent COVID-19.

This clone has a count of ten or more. CDR3 DNA: TGTGCCAGCAGTTTAAGTGGACAACACACAGATACGCAGTATTTT. Protein sequence: CASSLSGQHTDTQYF. The chain links TRBV28 to TRBJ2-3; weak D call: TRBD1 (5 bases). The CDR3 has 15 residues. V was pared by 2 bases and J by 2 bases, with 11 bases between. Germline V lookup: CDR1 MDHEN, CDR2 SYDVKM.

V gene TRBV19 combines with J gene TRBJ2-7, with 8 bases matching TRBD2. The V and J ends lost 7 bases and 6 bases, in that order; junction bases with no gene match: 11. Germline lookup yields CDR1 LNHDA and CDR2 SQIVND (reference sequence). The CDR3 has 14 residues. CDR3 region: CASTWGGGSGEQYF. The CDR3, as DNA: TGTGCCAGTACGTGGGGCGGGGGGTCCGGCGAGCAGTACTTC.

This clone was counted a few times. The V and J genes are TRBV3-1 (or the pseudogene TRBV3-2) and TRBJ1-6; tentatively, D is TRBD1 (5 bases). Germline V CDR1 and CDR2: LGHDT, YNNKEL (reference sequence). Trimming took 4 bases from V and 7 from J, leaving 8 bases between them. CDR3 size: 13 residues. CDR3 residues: CASSPRQNSPLHF. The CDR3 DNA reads TGTGCCAGCAGCCCGAGACAGAATTCACCCCTCCACTTT.